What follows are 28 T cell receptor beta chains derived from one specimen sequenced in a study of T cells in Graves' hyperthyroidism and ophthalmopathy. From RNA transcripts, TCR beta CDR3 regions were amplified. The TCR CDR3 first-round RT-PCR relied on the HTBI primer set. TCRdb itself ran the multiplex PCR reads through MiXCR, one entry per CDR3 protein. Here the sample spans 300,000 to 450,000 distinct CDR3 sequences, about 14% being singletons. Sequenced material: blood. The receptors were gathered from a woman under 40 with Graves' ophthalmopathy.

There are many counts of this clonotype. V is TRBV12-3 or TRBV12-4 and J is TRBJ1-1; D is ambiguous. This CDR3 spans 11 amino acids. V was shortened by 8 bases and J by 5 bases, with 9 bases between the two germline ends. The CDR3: CASRTGTEAFF. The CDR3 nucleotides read TGTGCCAGCCGGACCGGGACTGAAGCTTTCTTT.

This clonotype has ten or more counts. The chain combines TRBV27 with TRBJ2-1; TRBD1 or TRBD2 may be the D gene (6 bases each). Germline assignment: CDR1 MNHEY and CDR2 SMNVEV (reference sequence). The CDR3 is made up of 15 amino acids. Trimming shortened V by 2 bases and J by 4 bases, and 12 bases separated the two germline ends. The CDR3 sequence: CASSLKRGAYNEQFF. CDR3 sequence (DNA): TGTGCCAGCAGTTTAAAGAGGGGGGCTTACAATGAGCAGTTCTTC.

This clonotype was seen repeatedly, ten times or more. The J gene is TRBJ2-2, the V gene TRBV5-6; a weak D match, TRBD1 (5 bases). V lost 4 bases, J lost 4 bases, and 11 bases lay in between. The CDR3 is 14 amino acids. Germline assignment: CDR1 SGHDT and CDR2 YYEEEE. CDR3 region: CASSVGHLTGELFF. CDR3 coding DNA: TGTGCCAGCAGCGTAGGACACCTCACCGGGGAGCTGTTTTTT.

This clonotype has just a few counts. Here the CDR3 DNA reads TGTGCCAGTAGTATAGATAGGACAGCGTATGGCTACACCTTC. This encodes CASSIDRTAYGYTF. V and J are TRBV19 and TRBJ1-2; D may be TRBD1 (6 bases). CDR1 and CDR2 from the germline V gene are LNHDA and SQIVND (reference sequence). The CDR3 consists of 14 residues. Trimming removed 0 bases at V and 5 bases at J, with 10 bases between.

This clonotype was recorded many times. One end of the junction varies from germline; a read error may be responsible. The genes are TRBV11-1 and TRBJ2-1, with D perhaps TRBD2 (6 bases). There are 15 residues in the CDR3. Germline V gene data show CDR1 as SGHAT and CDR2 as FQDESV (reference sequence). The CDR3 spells CASGLRGSSYNEQFF. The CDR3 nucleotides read TGTGCCAGCGGCTTGCGGGGCAGCTCCTACAATGAGCAGTTCTTC.

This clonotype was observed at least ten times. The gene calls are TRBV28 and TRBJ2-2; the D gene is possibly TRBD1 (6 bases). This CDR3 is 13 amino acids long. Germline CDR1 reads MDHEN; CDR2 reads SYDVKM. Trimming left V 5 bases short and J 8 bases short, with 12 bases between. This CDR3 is CASSPGDVGELFF. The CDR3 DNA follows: TGTGCCAGCAGTCCAGGGGACGTGGGGGAGCTGTTTTTT.

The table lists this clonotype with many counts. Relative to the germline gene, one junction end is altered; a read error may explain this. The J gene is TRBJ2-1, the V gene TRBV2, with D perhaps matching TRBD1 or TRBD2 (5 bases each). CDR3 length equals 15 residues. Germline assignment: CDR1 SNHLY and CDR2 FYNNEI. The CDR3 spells CASAVGDPRYNGQFF. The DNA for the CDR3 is TGTGCCAGCGCCGTCGGGGACCCCAGATACAATGGGCAGTTCTTC.

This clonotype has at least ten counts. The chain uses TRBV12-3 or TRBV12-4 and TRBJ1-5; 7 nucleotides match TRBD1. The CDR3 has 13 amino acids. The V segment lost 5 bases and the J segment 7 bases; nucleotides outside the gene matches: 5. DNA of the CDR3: TGTGCCAGCAGTACATTACAGGGGCAGCCCCAGCATTTT. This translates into CASSTLQGQPQHF.

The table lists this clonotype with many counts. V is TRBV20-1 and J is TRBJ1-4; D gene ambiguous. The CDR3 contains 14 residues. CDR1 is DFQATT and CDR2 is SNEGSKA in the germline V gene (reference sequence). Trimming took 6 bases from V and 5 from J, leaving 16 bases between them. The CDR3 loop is CSARTGIQNEKLFF. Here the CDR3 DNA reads TGCAGTGCGAGAACCGGGATACAGAATGAAAAACTGTTTTTT.

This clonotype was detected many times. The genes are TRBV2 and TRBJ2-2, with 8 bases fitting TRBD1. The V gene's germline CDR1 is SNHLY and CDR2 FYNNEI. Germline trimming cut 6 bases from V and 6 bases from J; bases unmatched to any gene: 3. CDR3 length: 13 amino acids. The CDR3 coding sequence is TGTGCCAGCAGAAAGGACAGGGCCGGGGAGCTGTTTTTT. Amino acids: CASRKDRAGELFF. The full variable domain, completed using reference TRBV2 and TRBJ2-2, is EPEVTQTPSHQVTQMGQEVILRCVPISNHLYFYWYRQILGQKVEFLVSFYNNEISEKSEIFDDQFSVERPDGSNFTLKIRSTKLEDSAMYFCASRKDRAGELFFGEGSRLTVL.

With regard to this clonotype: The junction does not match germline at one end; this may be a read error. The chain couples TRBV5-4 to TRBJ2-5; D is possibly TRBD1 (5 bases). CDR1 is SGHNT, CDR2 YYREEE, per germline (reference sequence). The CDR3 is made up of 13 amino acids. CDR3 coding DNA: TGTGCCAGCAGCAGCAGGGTAGGCGAGACCCAGCACTTC. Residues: CASSSRVGETQHF.

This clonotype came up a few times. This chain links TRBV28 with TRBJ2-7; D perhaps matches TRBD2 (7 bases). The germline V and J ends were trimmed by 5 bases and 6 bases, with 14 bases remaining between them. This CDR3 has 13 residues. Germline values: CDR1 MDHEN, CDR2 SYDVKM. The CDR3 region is CASSQGGGFEQYF. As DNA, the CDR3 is TGTGCCAGCAGTCAAGGGGGGGGGTTCGAGCAGTACTTC.

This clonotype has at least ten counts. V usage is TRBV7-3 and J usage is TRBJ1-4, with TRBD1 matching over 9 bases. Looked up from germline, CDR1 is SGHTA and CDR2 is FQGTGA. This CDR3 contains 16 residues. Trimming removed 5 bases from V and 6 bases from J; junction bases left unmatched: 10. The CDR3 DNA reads TGTGCCAGCAGCCCGCGGACAGGGGAGAAGGATGAAAAACTGTTTTTT. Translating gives CASSPRTGEKDEKLFF.

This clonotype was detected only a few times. The CDR3 spells CASRGQGSVDTQYF. The CDR3, as DNA: TGTGCCAGCAGAGGACAGGGGTCGGTAGATACGCAGTATTTT. The chain uses TRBV7-9 and TRBJ2-3, with 9 bases aligning to TRBD1. The CDR3 spans 14 residues. V gave up 6 bases and J gave up 5 bases; unmatched junction bases: 6. Germline V lookup: CDR1 SEHNR, CDR2 FQNEAQ (reference sequence).

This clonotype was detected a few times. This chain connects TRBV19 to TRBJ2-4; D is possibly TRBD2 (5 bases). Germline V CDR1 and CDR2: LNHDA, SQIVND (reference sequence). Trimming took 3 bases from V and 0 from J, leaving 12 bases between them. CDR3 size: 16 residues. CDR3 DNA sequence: TGTGCCAGTAGTATTTCCGGGATTCTAGCCAAAAACATTCAGTACTTC. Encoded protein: CASSISGILAKNIQYF. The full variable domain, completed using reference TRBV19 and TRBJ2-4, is DGGITQSPKYLFRKEGQNVTLSCEQNLNHDAMYWYRQDPGQGLRLIYYSQIVNDFQKGDIAEGYSVSREKKESFPLTVTSAQKNPTAFYLCASSISGILAKNIQYFGAGTRLSVL.

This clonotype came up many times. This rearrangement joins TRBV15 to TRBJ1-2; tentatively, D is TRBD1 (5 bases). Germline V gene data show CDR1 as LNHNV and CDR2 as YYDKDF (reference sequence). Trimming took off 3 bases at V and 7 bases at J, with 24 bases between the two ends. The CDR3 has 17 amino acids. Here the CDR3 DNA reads TGTGCCACCAGCAGCTCAGGTTGGGGACGAGGGCGTCTTGGCTACACCTTC. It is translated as CATSSSGWGRGRLGYTF. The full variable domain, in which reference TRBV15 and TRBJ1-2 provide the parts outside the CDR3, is DAMVIQNPRYQVTQFGKPVTLSCSQTLNHNVMYWYQQKSSQAPKLLFHYYDKDFNNEADTPDNFQSRRPNTSFCFLDIRSPGLGDTAMYLCATSSSGWGRGRLGYTFGSGTRLTVV.

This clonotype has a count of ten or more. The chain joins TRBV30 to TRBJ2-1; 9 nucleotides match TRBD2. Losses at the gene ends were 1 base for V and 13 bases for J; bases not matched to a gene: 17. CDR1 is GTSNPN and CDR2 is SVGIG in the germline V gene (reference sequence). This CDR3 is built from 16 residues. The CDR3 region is CAWSAGHLAGRLEQFF. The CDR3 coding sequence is TGTGCCTGGAGTGCAGGCCATCTAGCGGGAAGGCTGGAACAGTTCTTC.

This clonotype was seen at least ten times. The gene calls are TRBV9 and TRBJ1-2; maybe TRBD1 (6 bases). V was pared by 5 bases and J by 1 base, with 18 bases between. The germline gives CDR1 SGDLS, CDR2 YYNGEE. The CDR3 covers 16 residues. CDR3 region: CASRADRLVGNYGYTF. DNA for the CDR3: TGTGCCAGCAGAGCCGACAGGCTAGTAGGTAACTATGGCTACACCTTC. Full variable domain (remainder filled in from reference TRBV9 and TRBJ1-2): DSGVTQTPKHLITATGQRVTLRCSPRSGDLSVYWYQQSLDQGLQFLIQYYNGEERAKGNILERFSAQQFPDLHSELNLSSLELGDSALYFCASRADRLVGNYGYTFGSGTRLTVV.

CDR3 sequence (DNA): TGTGCCAGCAGTTACTCGTCGGCAACTAACTATGGCTACACCTTC. It specifies CASSYSSATNYGYTF. The chain has TRBV6-5 and TRBJ1-2; D gene uncertain. The length of the CDR3 is 15 residues. From germline, CDR1 is MNHEY and CDR2 SVGAGI. Deletions cut 0 bases from V and 0 bases from J, with 8 bases between.

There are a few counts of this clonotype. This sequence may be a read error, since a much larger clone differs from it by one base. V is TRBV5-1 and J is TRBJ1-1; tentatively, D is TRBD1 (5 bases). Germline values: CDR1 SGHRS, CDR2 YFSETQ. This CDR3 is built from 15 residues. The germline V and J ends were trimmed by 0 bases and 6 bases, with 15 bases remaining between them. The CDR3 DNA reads TGCGCCAGCAGCTTGGCCGGCAGGGTCAACGCTGAAGCTTTCTTT. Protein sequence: CASSLAGRVNAEAFF.

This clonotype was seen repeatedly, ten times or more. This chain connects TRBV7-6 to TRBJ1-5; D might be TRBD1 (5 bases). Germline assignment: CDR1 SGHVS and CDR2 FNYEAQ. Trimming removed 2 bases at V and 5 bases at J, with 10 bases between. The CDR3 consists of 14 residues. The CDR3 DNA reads TGTGCCAGCAGCTTAACCGGGGGGGATCAGCCCCAGCATTTT. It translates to CASSLTGGDQPQHF.

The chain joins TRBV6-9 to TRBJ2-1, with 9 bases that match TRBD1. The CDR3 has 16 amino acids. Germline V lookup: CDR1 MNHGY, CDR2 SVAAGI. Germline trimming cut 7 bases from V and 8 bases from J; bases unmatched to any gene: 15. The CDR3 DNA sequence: TGTGCCAGCATTTTAATGGGGACAGGGTTTTGGGATGAGCAGTTCTTC. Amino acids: CASILMGTGFWDEQFF.

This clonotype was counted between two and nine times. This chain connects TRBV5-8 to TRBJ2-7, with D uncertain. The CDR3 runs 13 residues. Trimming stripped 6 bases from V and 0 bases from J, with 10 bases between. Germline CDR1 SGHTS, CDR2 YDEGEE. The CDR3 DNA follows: TGTGCCAGCACGCCCCGTGGCTCCTACGAGCAGTACTTC. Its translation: CASTPRGSYEQYF. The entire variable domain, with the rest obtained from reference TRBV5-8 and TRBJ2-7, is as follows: EAGVTQSPTHLIKTRGQQATLRCSPISGHTSVYWYQQALGLGLQFLLWYDEGEERNRGNFPPRFSGRQFPNYSSELNVNALELEDSALYLCASTPRGSYEQYFGPGTRLTVT.

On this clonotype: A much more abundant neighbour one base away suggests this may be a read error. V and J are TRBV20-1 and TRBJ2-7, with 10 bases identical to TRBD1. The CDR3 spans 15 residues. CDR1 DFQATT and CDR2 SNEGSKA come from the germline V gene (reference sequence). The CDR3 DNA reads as TGCAGTGCTCCCAGGGGGACAGGGGTTGGGTACGGGCAGTACTTC. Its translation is CSAPRGTGVGYGQYF.

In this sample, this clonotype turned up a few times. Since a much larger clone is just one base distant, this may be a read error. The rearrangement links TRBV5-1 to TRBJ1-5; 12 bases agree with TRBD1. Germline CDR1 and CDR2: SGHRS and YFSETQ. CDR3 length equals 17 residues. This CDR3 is CANSPGTGGARGQPQHF. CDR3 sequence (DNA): TGCGCCAACAGCCCCGGGACAGGGGGCGCGAGGGGTCAGCCCCAGCATTTT.

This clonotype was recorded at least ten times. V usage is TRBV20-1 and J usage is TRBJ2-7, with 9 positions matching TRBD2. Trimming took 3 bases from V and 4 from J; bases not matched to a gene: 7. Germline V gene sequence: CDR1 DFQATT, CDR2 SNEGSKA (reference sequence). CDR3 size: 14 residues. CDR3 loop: CSARGEAGGYEQYF. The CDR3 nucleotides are TGCAGTGCTAGGGGCGAGGCGGGGGGGTACGAGCAGTACTTC.

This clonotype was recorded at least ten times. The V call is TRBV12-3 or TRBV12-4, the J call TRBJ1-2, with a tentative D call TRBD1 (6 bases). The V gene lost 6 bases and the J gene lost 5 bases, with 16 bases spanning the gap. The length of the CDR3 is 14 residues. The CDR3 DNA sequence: TGTGCCAGCAGGCATCGGACAGCTTTGTATGGCTACACCTTC. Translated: CASRHRTALYGYTF.

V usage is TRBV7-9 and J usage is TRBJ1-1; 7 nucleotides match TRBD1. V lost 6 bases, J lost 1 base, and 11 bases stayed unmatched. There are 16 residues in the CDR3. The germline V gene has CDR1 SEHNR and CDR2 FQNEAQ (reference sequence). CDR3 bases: TGTGCCAGCAGTTTACCGGCACCAGGGGGGAACACTGAAGCTTTCTTT. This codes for CASSLPAPGGNTEAFF. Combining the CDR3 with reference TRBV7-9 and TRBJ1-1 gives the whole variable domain DTGVSQNPRHKITKRGQNVTFRCDPISEHNRLYWYRQTLGQGPEFLTYFQNEAQLEKSRLLSDRFSAERPKGSFSTLEIQRTEQGDSAMYLCASSLPAPGGNTEAFFGQGTRLTVV.